This section outlines one T cell receptor (beta chain) sequence together with its context. This sample is drawn from a study of CD8 T cells in Susac syndrome. The trim removed 2 bases at V and 5 bases at J, leaving 5 bases unmatched. Germline V gene data show CDR1 as DFQATT and CDR2 as SNEGSKA (reference sequence). The CDR3 consists of 14 residues. RNA was extracted with the RNeasy kit, and a quantity of roughly 0.5 to 1 ug was reverse transcribed using random hexamers. A single record per CDR3 protein comes from TCRdb applying MiXCR to the immunoSEQ multiplex PCR reads. Here the sample spans 160,000 or so distinct CDR3 sequences, 90% to 95% being singletons.

The genes are TRBV20-1 and TRBJ2-3; TRBD2 agrees at 9 bases. The sequenced sample consisted of CD4+ T cells from PBMCs. The TCR was taken from a human donor with Susac syndrome. CDR3 nucleotides: TGCAGTGCTAGACTAGCGGGGATCGGAGATACGCAGTATTTT. This encodes CSARLAGIGDTQYF.